The sequence of this T cell receptor (beta chain) was determined in a study of T cell responses to AZD1222 COVID-19 vaccine. Libraries were prepared by immunoSEQ multiplex PCR; TCRdb keeps only in-frame clonotypes and omits some of them. This sample has tens of thousands of clones, with roughly 90% found just once. Between the trimmed V and J ends, which lost 0 bases and 1 base, there was a span of 6 bases. CDR3 length equals 14 residues. CDR1 LGHNA and CDR2 YSLEER come from the germline V gene. Findings of the study overall: It should be noted that donors were predominantly white British and more often female, and clonal diversity was possibly underestimated. The span of vaccine-associated CD4 TCRs extended across spike, with dominance at 160-218 and 743-854. After the peak T cell response, and only then, were repertoires sampled. A reported finding is that nearly half of spike-specific TCRs target unmutated variant regions.

In the case of this clone: Its antigen remains unidentified.

The chain carries TRBV4-3 and TRBJ2-5; D remains ambiguous. Material: peripheral blood, obtained 28 days after the second AZD1222 dose. This TCR was recovered from an adult who received the AZD1222 COVID-19 vaccine. The CDR3 is CASSQEATQETQYF. The CDR3 DNA sequence: TGCGCCAGCAGCCAAGAAGCCACCCAAGAGACCCAGTACTTC.